Listed here are 21 T cell receptor beta chains from one sample, sequenced in a study of beta chain features in type 1 diabetes. Study-wide findings and caveats: The study found moderately but significantly shorter TCRB CDR3s in all four CD4+ subsets of Type 1 diabetes patients.

Since all of the isolated RNA was reverse transcribed, expressed TCRB transcripts were what got sequenced. Sequencing used immunoSEQ multiplex PCR; TCRdb keeps in-frame clones, though not all of them. The sample includes about 150,000 clones, around 10% of them seen just once. Their antigen targets remain unknown. Sequencing input: central memory CD4+ T cells from blood. The receptors originated from a man aged 25 to 40 with type 1 diabetes.

This clone was seen more than once but under ten times. The sample carries other DNA sequences with the same CDR3. CDR3 bases: TGTGCCAGCTCACCGGGACAGGGGGGCGATCAGCCCCAGCATTTT. Translation: CASSPGQGGDQPQHF. The J gene is TRBJ1-5, the V gene TRBV18, with 11 bases that match TRBD1. The CDR3 has 15 residues. CDR1 and CDR2 (germline): KGHSH, LQKENI. The V segment lost 3 bases and the J segment 5 bases; nucleotides outside the gene matches: 3.

The chain has TRBV5-4 and TRBJ1-2, with TRBD1 as a possible D gene (5 bases). The length of the CDR3 is 14 residues. With 2 bases removed from V and 4 bases from J, the gap between germline ends came to 12 bases. Germline CDR1 SGHNT, CDR2 YYREEE (reference sequence). The CDR3 reads CASSFSGVLYGYTF. DNA for the CDR3: TGTGCCAGCAGCTTCTCGGGGGTCCTCTATGGCTACACCTTC.

This clone came up a few times. The same CDR3 can be traced to other DNA sequences in this sample. This chain connects TRBV6-5 to TRBJ2-1, with 11 bases identical to TRBD2. The J segment lost 7 bases and the V segment lost 4 bases, leaving 3 bases of the junction unmatched. The CDR3 is made up of 14 amino acids. Germline V CDR1 and CDR2: MNHEY, SVGAGI. The CDR3 here is CASSWASGRNEQFF. DNA of the CDR3: TGTGCCAGCAGTTGGGCTAGCGGGAGGAATGAGCAGTTCTTC.

There are a few counts of this clone. This sequence joins TRBV7-3 and TRBJ2-1; D is perhaps TRBD2 (5 bases). Trimming pared 3 bases from V and 4 bases from J, leaving 13 bases between. CDR3 length: 15 amino acids. Germline V gene data show CDR1 as SGHTA and CDR2 as FQGTGA. CDR3 bases: TGTGCCAGCAGCTTGTTAGGAGGCAAATACAATGAGCAGTTCTTC. As protein: CASSLLGGKYNEQFF.

The chain is built from TRBV19 and TRBJ2-7; 7 nucleotides align to TRBD2. The germline CDR1 and CDR2 sequences are LNHDA and SQIVND (reference sequence). V trimming: 9 bases; J trimming: 5 bases; junction bases outside the gene matches: 7. The CDR3 spans 12 residues. CDR3 sequence: CASTDRGDEQYF. In DNA form, the CDR3 reads TGTGCCAGCACCGACCGGGGGGACGAGCAGTACTTC. Variable domain in full (rest from reference TRBV19 and TRBJ2-7): DGGITQSPKYLFRKEGQNVTLSCEQNLNHDAMYWYRQDPGQGLRLIYYSQIVNDFQKGDIAEGYSVSREKKESFPLTVTSAQKNPTAFYLCASTDRGDEQYFGPGTRLTVT.

This clone was seen more than once but under ten times. The chain has TRBV29-1 and TRBJ2-7; no reliable D call. Trimming shortened V by 7 bases and J by 2 bases, and 12 bases separated the two germline ends. CDR1 and CDR2 from the germline V gene are SQVTM and ANQGSEA. This CDR3 comprises 12 residues. CDR3 sequence: CSAQVDTYEQYF. The DNA of the CDR3 is TGCAGCGCTCAGGTAGATACCTACGAGCAGTACTTC.

This clone was seen a few times. The chain combines TRBV29-1 with TRBJ1-1; D uncertain. The CDR3 totals 14 residues. Looked up from germline, CDR1 is SQVTM and CDR2 is ANQGSEA. Trimming took off 0 bases at V and 1 base at J, with 9 bases between the two ends. The CDR3 sequence is CSVEDSEGNTEAFF. In DNA, the CDR3 is TGCAGCGTTGAAGATTCTGAGGGGAACACTGAAGCTTTCTTT. The variable domain in full, completed from reference TRBV29-1 and TRBJ1-1, reads SAVISQKPSRDICQRGTSLTIQCQVDSQVTMMFWYRQQPGQSLTLIATANQGSEATYESGFVIDKFPISRPNLTFSTLTVSNMSPEDSSIYLCSVEDSEGNTEAFFGQGTRLTVV.

This clone was seen a handful of times. The CDR3 DNA is TGCGCCAGCAGGGGACAGGCGGTTCGAGAGACCCAGTACTTC. Translated, it gives CASRGQAVRETQYF. The V gene is TRBV5-1, the J gene TRBJ2-5; 8 bases line up with TRBD1. This CDR3 region has 14 residues. V lost 5 bases and J lost 4; bases outside the gene matches: 7. Germline V gives CDR1 SGHRS, CDR2 YFSETQ. Looking up the rest from reference TRBV5-1 and TRBJ2-5 gives the full variable domain: KAGVTQTPRYLIKTRGQQVTLSCSPISGHRSVSWYQQTPGQGLQFLFEYFSETQRNKGNFPGRFSGRQFSNSRSEMNVSTLELGDSALYLCASRGQAVRETQYFGPGTRLLVL.

The chain recombines TRBV13 with TRBJ2-7, with 8 bases that match TRBD1. V lost 6 bases, J lost 0 bases, and 4 bases stayed unmatched. This CDR3 region has 14 residues. The germline gives CDR1 PRHDT, CDR2 FYEKMQ (reference sequence). CDR3 protein: CASRTGGGSYEQYF. CDR3 sequence (DNA): TGTGCCAGCAGAACAGGGGGTGGCTCCTACGAGCAGTACTTC.

The chain recombines TRBV5-1 with TRBJ2-3; D might be TRBD2 (6 bases). Germline V CDR1 and CDR2: SGHRS, YFSETQ. The CDR3 loop spans 14 amino acids. Trimming removed 4 bases from V and 6 bases from J, with 15 bases in between. This CDR3 reads CASSLGPSEDTQYF. CDR3 sequence (DNA): TGCGCCAGCAGCCTAGGCCCTAGCGAGGATACGCAGTATTTT.

This clone was detected a few times. The chain is built from TRBV5-1 and TRBJ1-1; possible D gene TRBD1, 5 bases. The CDR3 loop spans 14 amino acids. Trimming took 0 bases from V and 3 from J, leaving 9 bases between them. Per the germline V gene, CDR1 is SGHRS and CDR2 is YFSETQ. The CDR3: CASSLDQGDTEAFF. The CDR3 nucleotides read TGCGCCAGCAGCTTGGACCAGGGCGACACTGAAGCTTTCTTT.

This clone appeared a few times. The DNA of the CDR3 is TGTGCCAGCAGCTCGGACACGGACTCCTACGAGCAGTACTTC. It yields the protein CASSSDTDSYEQYF. The rearrangement joins TRBV7-9 to TRBJ2-7; D is perhaps TRBD1 (5 bases). V dropped 4 bases and J dropped 0 bases, with 10 bases sitting between them. Germline-derived CDR1 and CDR2 are SEHNR and FQNEAQ (reference sequence). The CDR3 covers 14 residues.

This clone came up a few times. The V and J genes are TRBV18 and TRBJ1-4; D ambiguous. The germline CDR1 and CDR2 sequences are KGHSH and LQKENI. This CDR3 region has 16 residues. V lost 0 bases and J 6 bases, leaving 14 bases between the germline ends. The CDR3 sequence is CASSPPVWAGDEKLFF. The CDR3 coding sequence is TGTGCCAGCTCACCACCGGTCTGGGCGGGTGATGAAAAACTGTTTTTT.

This clone occurred a few times. The chain links TRBV5-8 to TRBJ2-3; a weak D match, TRBD2 (5 bases). Trimming removed 0 bases from V and 3 bases from J, with 14 bases in between. This CDR3 spans 16 amino acids. Per the germline V gene, CDR1 is SGHTS and CDR2 is YDEGEE. Here the CDR3 reads CASSLGLLELTDTQYF. The CDR3 nucleotides read TGTGCCAGCAGCTTGGGACTACTGGAACTAACAGATACGCAGTATTTT.

The chain is built from TRBV30 and TRBJ2-7; TRBD2 might be the D (6 bases). The length of the CDR3 is 13 residues. Germline loops: CDR1 GTSNPN, CDR2 SVGIG (reference sequence). Trimming pared 2 bases from V and 12 bases from J, leaving 20 bases between. This CDR3 is CAWSRDLEGPLYF. The DNA of the CDR3 is TGTGCCTGGAGTAGGGACTTAGAGGGACCTCTGTACTTC.

This clone came up a few times. The chain has TRBV7-9 and TRBJ2-7, with 8 bases matching TRBD2. This CDR3 region has 15 residues. V gave up 1 base and J gave up 6 bases; unmatched junction bases: 8. Germline values: CDR1 SEHNR, CDR2 FQNEAQ (reference sequence). The CDR3 DNA reads TGTGCCAGCAGCTTAGATAGCGGGACTTATCTCGAGCAGTACTTC. Its translation is CASSLDSGTYLEQYF.

This clone was picked up a small number of times. The V call is TRBV7-9, the J call TRBJ2-6; no clear D gene. V was trimmed by 2 bases and J by 2 bases, leaving 7 bases between them. Germline lookup yields CDR1 SEHNR and CDR2 FQNEAQ (reference sequence). CDR3 length: 15 amino acids. The CDR3 coding sequence is TGTGCCAGCAGCTTAAGCAACGCTGGGGCCAACGTCCTGACTTTC. Protein sequence: CASSLSNAGANVLTF.

J is TRBJ1-5 and V is TRBV14; D is possibly TRBD1 (5 bases). The CDR3 spans 16 residues. Trimming left V 1 base short and J 0 bases short, with 10 bases between. Germline CDR1 is SGHDN and CDR2 is FVKESK. DNA of the CDR3: TGTGCCAGCAGCCAAGGGGGCTCCTATAGCAATCAGCCCCAGCATTTT. Its protein product is CASSQGGSYSNQPQHF.

This clone has just a few counts. The chain recombines TRBV19 with TRBJ2-3; D is uncertain. V gave up 4 bases and J gave up 6 bases, with 20 bases separating them. Per germline, CDR1 LNHDA and CDR2 SQIVND (reference sequence). CDR3 length: 16 amino acids. CDR3 in amino acids: CASSTPFGGVTDTQYF. The CDR3 region has the DNA TGTGCCAGTAGTACCCCTTTCGGCGGTGTGACCGATACGCAGTATTTT.

This clone showed up just a few times. The chain employs TRBV9 and TRBJ1-1; no reliable D call. Trimming left V 4 bases short and J 1 base short, with 14 bases between. The CDR3 runs 15 residues. Germline assignment: CDR1 SGDLS and CDR2 YYNGEE. CDR3 nucleotide sequence: TGTGCCAGCAGCCCACCTATTAATTCGAACACTGAAGCTTTCTTT. Its protein is CASSPPINSNTEAFF.

There are a few counts of this clone. The V gene is TRBV5-1, the J gene TRBJ2-3; 10 bases fit TRBD2. Trimming at V came to 4 bases and at J to 3 bases, leaving 8 bases not matched to a gene. Germline V gene data show CDR1 as SGHRS and CDR2 as YFSETQ. The CDR3 covers 16 residues. The CDR3 sequence: CASSPDSGRRTDTQYF. The CDR3 DNA reads TGCGCCAGCAGCCCTGATAGCGGGAGGAGGACAGATACGCAGTATTTT.